The TCR beta chain under discussion was sequenced for a study of T cells after yellow fever vaccination. The 5'RACE template-switching step produced TCR cDNA and added a universal primer site and UMIs. TCRdb ran MiXCR on the 5' RACE reads and lists one entry per CDR3 protein. This sample yields under 700,000 distinct CDR3 sequences, of which less than 20% are seen a single time; around 16% belongs to the top ten. The germline V and J ends were trimmed by 4 bases and 5 bases, with 18 bases remaining between them. The CDR3 has 16 amino acids. This clonotype has only a few counts. This specimen was PBMCs, taken around 5 days after the first yellow fever vaccination. The chain links TRBV12-3 or TRBV12-4 to TRBJ2-1; D may be TRBD1 (5 bases). The receptor was derived from a young man who received the YFV17D yellow fever vaccine. CDR3 sequence (DNA): TGTGCCAGCAGTTGGGGCCCCTATAATCCTGACAATGAGCAGTTCTTC. Protein: CASSWGPYNPDNEQFF.